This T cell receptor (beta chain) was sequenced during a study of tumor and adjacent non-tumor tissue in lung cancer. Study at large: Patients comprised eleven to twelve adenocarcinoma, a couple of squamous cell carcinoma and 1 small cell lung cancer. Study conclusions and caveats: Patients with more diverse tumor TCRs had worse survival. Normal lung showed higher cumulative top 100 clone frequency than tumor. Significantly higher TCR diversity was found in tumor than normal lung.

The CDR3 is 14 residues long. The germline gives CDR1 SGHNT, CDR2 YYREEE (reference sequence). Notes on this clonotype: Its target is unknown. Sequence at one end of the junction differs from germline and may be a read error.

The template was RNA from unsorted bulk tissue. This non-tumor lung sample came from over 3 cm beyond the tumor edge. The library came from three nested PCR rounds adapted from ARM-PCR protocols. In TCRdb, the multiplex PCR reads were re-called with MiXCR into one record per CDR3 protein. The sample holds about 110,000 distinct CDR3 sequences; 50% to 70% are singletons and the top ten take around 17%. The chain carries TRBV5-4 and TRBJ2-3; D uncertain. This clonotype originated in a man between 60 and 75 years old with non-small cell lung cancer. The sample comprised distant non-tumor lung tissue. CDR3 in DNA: TGTGCCAGCAGCTCCATGGTCAGCACAGATACGCAATATTTT. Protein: CASSSMVSTDTQYF.